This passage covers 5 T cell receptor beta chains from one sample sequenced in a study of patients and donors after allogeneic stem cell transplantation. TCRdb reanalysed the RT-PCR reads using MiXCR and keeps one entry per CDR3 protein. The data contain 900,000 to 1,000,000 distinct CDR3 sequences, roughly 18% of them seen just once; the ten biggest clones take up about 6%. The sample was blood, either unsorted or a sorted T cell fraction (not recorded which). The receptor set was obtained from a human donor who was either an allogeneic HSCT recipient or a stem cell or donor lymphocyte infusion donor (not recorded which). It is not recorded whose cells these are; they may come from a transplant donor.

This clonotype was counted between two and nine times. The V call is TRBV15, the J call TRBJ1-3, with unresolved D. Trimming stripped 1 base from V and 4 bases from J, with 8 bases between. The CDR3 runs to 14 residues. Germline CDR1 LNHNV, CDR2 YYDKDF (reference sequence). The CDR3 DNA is TGTGCCACCAGCAGAGCGGGAGTCGGAAACACCATATATTTT. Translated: CATSRAGVGNTIYF.

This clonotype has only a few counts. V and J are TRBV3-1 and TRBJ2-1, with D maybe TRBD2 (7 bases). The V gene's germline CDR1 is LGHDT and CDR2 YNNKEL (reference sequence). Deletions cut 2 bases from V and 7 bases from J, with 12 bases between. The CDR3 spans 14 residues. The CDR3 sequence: CASSQPKGGNEQFF. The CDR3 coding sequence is TGTGCCAGCAGCCAACCCAAGGGGGGGAATGAGCAGTTCTTC.

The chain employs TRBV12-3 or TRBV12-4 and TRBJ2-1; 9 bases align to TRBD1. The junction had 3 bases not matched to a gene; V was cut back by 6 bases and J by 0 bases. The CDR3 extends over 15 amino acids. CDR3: CASRLTGGSYNEQFF. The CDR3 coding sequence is TGTGCCAGCAGGTTGACAGGGGGCTCCTACAATGAGCAGTTCTTC.

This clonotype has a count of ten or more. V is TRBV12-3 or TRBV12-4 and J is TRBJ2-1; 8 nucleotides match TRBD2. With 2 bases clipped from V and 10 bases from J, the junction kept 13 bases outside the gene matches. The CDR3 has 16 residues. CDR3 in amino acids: CASSLLLAGSGGEQFF. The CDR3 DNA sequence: TGTGCCAGCAGTTTATTATTAGCGGGGTCTGGGGGGGAGCAGTTCTTC.

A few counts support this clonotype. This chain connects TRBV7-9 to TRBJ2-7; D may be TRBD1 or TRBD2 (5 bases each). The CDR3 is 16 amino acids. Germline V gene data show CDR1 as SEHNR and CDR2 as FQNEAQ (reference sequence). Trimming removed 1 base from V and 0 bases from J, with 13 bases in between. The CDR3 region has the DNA TGTGCCAGCAGCTTAGAAGGGGACCCGAACTCCTACGAGCAGTACTTC. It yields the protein CASSLEGDPNSYEQYF.